This note documents a single T cell receptor (beta chain) sequence. Amplification used 60 Vbeta primers and 13 Jbeta primers. Repertoires were generated with immunoSEQ multiplex PCR, while TCRdb's copy carries only in-frame clones and drops some. The sample contains roughly 230,000 clones, around 90% of which appear only once. This sample was included in a study of cytomegalovirus exposure and HLA in healthy donors. V was clipped by 6 bases and J by 5 bases; unmatched bases: 6. The CDR3 consists of 13 residues. The germline CDR1 and CDR2 sequences are MNHEY and SVGAGI. The chain links TRBV6-5 to TRBJ2-7; the match to TRBD2 covers 8 bases. Specimen: PBMCs. This receptor was taken from a girl between 2 and 10 years old in good health and CMV-seronegative. The CDR3 nucleotides read TGTGCCAGCAGAGACGGGGGGGGCGACGAGCAGTACTTC. Protein product: CASRDGGGDEQYF.